This T cell receptor (beta chain) comes out of a study of early T cells in non-severe SARS-CoV-2 infection. As for the study in general: Sequenced material consisted of bulk RNA (from unsorted whole blood), and chains were unpaired.

Points on this clonotype: What it binds is not known.

Study results and limitations: In VDJdb matching, anti-spike CD8 responses were favored while private and CD4 specificities went missing.

Individual cDNA molecules were tagged with unique molecular identifiers. In TCRdb, the 5' RACE reads were re-called with MiXCR into one record per CDR3 protein. The sample contains fewer than 85,000 distinct CDR3 sequences, 9% to 15% of which appear only once. The length of the CDR3 is 13 residues. Trimming took off 9 bases at V and 6 bases at J, with 12 bases between the two ends. CDR1 is MDHEN and CDR2 is SYDVKM in the germline V gene. Sequenced input: whole blood. This chain joins TRBV28 and TRBJ1-6; tentative D call: TRBD1 (6 bases). The source is an adult who was a healthcare worker with PCR-confirmed SARS-CoV-2 infection or an uninfected control (not recorded which). The CDR3 spells CASLGQLNSPLHF. Here the CDR3 DNA reads TGTGCCAGTCTCGGACAGCTTAATTCACCCCTCCACTTT.